This T cell receptor (beta chain) was recovered during a study of OX40 agonist ivuxolimab in advanced cancers. Sequencing used immunoSEQ multiplex PCR; TCRdb keeps in-frame clones, though not all of them. This table has tens of thousands of clones, over 75% appearing once. V lost 4 bases and J 0 bases, leaving 3 bases between the germline ends. Germline V gene data show CDR1 as MNHEY and CDR2 as SVGAGI. The CDR3 covers 13 residues. The source material was CD4+ or CD8+ T cells sorted from blood, sampled in a trial of the OX40 agonist ivuxolimab. The V gene is TRBV6-5, the J gene TRBJ1-4; D gene uncertain. This receptor was taken from an adult with an advanced solid tumor such as melanoma, head and neck, liver or kidney cancer. The CDR3 sequence: CASSWATNEKLFF. The CDR3 nucleotides read TGTGCCAGCAGTTGGGCAACTAATGAAAAACTGTTTTTT.